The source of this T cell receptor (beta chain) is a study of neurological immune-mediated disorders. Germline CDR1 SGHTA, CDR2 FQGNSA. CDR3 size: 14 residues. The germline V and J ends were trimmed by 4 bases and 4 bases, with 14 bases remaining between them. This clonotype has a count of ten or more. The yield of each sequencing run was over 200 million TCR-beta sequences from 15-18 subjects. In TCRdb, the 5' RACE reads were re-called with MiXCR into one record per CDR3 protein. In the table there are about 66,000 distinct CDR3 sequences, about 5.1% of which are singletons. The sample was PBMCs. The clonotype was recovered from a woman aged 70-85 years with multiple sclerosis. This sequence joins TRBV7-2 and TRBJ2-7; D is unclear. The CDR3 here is CASSYRNSLYEQYF. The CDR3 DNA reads TGTGCCAGCAGCTACCGAAATAGTTTGTACGAGCAGTACTTC.